One and the same sample provided the 20 T cell receptor beta chains below, sequenced in a study of blood T cell repertoires in COVID-19. The protocol was immunoSEQ multiplex PCR, while the TCRdb copy is restricted to in-frame clones and leaves out a portion. The table includes a few hundred thousand clones, about 85% detected once. Material: peripheral blood. These receptors all stem from a man aged 18 to 35 with active or convalescent COVID-19.

The rearrangement uses TRBV27 and TRBJ2-2, with 7 nucleotides matching TRBD2. J gave up 4 bases and V 5 bases, and 7 bases lay outside the gene matches. The CDR3 has 15 residues. Germline CDR1 is MNHEY and CDR2 is SMNVEV (reference sequence). The CDR3 region has the DNA TGTGCCAGCAGTACCCCTAGCGGAGTCACCGGGGAGCTGTTTTTT. It yields the protein CASSTPSGVTGELFF.

This chain connects TRBV19 to TRBJ2-3, with D possibly matching TRBD1 (5 bases). Trimming cost V 5 bases and J 4 bases, with 19 bases left between them. Germline V gives CDR1 LNHDA, CDR2 SQIVND (reference sequence). The CDR3 runs to 16 residues. CDR3 residues: CASSVRAGYLADTQYF. The CDR3 DNA is TGTGCCAGTAGTGTCCGTGCAGGGTATCTAGCAGATACGCAGTATTTT. The full variable domain, its missing parts supplied by reference TRBV19 and TRBJ2-3, is DGGITQSPKYLFRKEGQNVTLSCEQNLNHDAMYWYRQDPGQGLRLIYYSQIVNDFQKGDIAEGYSVSREKKESFPLTVTSAQKNPTAFYLCASSVRAGYLADTQYFGPGTRLTVL.

The chain combines TRBV3-1 (or the pseudogene TRBV3-2) with TRBJ1-2, with D tentatively TRBD1 (6 bases). The CDR3 has 14 amino acids. Germline V gives CDR1 LGHDT, CDR2 YNNKEL (reference sequence). Trimming left V 4 bases short and J 4 bases short, with 13 bases between. CDR3 protein: CASSLLTGSYGYTF. In DNA, the CDR3 is TGTGCCAGCAGCCTCCTAACAGGGTCCTATGGCTACACCTTC.

This clone has only a few counts. In DNA form, the CDR3 reads TGTGCCAGCAGCGCTTCACAGGGCACTAGGTACTATGGCTACACCTTC. It is translated as CASSASQGTRYYGYTF. The V call is TRBV9, the J call TRBJ1-2; a weak D match, TRBD1 (6 bases). V shed 3 bases and J shed 3 bases, with 18 bases lying between them. Germline V gene lookup returns CDR1 SGDLS and CDR2 YYNGEE. The CDR3 totals 16 residues.

The table lists this clone with a count of one. The chain couples TRBV27 to TRBJ1-5; 7 bases map to TRBD1. Germline V gene data show CDR1 as MNHEY and CDR2 as SMNVEV (reference sequence). This CDR3 comprises 15 residues. Trimming at V came to 1 base and at J to 5 bases, leaving 5 bases not matched to a gene. CDR3 bases: TGTGCCAGCAGTTTATTAGGGACAGTTCATCAGCCCCAGCATTTT. Translated, it gives CASSLLGTVHQPQHF.

V is TRBV13 and J is TRBJ1-1, with 8 nucleotides matching TRBD1. Unmatched junction bases numbered 16, after V lost 5 bases and J lost 11 bases. The length of the CDR3 is 15 residues. CDR1 and CDR2 from the germline V gene are PRHDT and FYEKMQ (reference sequence). The CDR3 DNA is TGTGCCAGCAGCCTAAGACAGACAGGGGAGAAGAGCGCTTTCTTT. Protein product: CASSLRQTGEKSAFF.

The V gene is TRBV6-5, the J gene TRBJ1-5; D is unclear. V was clipped by 2 bases and J by 6 bases, with 11 bases between them. Germline assignment: CDR1 MNHEY and CDR2 SVGAGI. The CDR3 loop spans 14 amino acids. CDR3 protein: CASSYNGRRQPQHF. The CDR3 DNA follows: TGTGCCAGCAGTTACAATGGGAGGCGTCAGCCCCAGCATTTT.

A few counts support this clone. The sample contains more than one DNA sequence encoding this CDR3. The chain joins TRBV2 to TRBJ1-1; weak D call: TRBD1 (6 bases). CDR1 is SNHLY, CDR2 FYNNEI, per germline. The CDR3 length is 12 residues. The germline V and J ends were trimmed by 3 bases and 8 bases, with 10 bases remaining between them. CDR3 loop: CASSEQGTEAFF. The CDR3 region has the DNA TGTGCCAGCAGTGAGCAGGGGACCGAAGCTTTCTTT.

The V and J genes are TRBV9 and TRBJ2-7, with TRBD2 as a possible D gene (5 bases). The CDR3 runs 14 residues. V was trimmed by 4 bases and J by 6 bases, leaving 17 bases between them. Per the germline V gene, CDR1 is SGDLS and CDR2 is YYNGEE. Here the CDR3 reads CASSNGNSGIEQYF. In nucleotides, the CDR3 is TGTGCCAGCAGCAATGGGAACTCCGGGATCGAGCAGTACTTC.

J is TRBJ2-3 and V is TRBV5-4, with TRBD2 matching over 10 bases. Germline trimming cut 3 bases from V and 2 bases from J; bases unmatched to any gene: 6. The CDR3 consists of 16 residues. Per germline, CDR1 SGHNT and CDR2 YYREEE (reference sequence). CDR3 region: CASSSQRGGLTDTQYF. In DNA, the CDR3 is TGTGCCAGCAGCTCCCAGCGGGGGGGACTCACAGATACGCAGTATTTT.

V gene TRBV5-1 combines with J gene TRBJ2-5; TRBD1 matches 7 bases. Trimming at V came to 0 bases and at J to 3 bases, leaving 5 bases not matched to a gene. Germline V gives CDR1 SGHRS, CDR2 YFSETQ. The CDR3 is 15 residues long. In nucleotides, the CDR3 is TGCGCCAGCAGCTTGGAAACAACAGGGGAAGAGACCCAGTACTTC. Residues: CASSLETTGEETQYF. Combining the CDR3 with reference TRBV5-1 and TRBJ2-5 gives the whole variable domain KAGVTQTPRYLIKTRGQQVTLSCSPISGHRSVSWYQQTPGQGLQFLFEYFSETQRNKGNFPGRFSGRQFSNSRSEMNVSTLELGDSALYLCASSLETTGEETQYFGPGTRLLVL.

In DNA, the CDR3 is TGCGCCAGCAGCCCCGAGGGTCTCCTGGAGCAGTTCTTC. Protein product: CASSPEGLLEQFF. The V call is TRBV4-1, the J call TRBJ2-1, with TRBD2 as a possible D gene (5 bases). CDR1 MGHRA and CDR2 YSYEKL come from the germline V gene. The V end was cut by 4 bases, the J end by 10 bases, with 14 bases between. This CDR3 has 13 residues.

The genes are TRBV3-1 (or the pseudogene TRBV3-2) and TRBJ1-1; D is uncertain. Germline values: CDR1 LGHDT, CDR2 YNNKEL (reference sequence). The germline V and J ends were trimmed by 0 bases and 2 bases, with 7 bases remaining between them. The CDR3 is made up of 14 amino acids. The CDR3 sequence is CASSQDLVNTEAFF. The CDR3 nucleotides are TGTGCCAGCAGCCAAGATTTAGTTAACACTGAAGCTTTCTTT.

This clone was picked up a small number of times. DNA of the CDR3: TGTGCCAGCAGCTTGTTGACGACTGAGCAGTACTTC. This encodes CASSLLTTEQYF. The gene calls are TRBV5-4 and TRBJ2-7, with D uncertain. Germline assignment: CDR1 SGHNT and CDR2 YYREEE (reference sequence). Trimming left V 1 base short and J 7 bases short, with 9 bases between. CDR3 length equals 12 residues.

The gene calls are TRBV6-2 or TRBV6-3 and TRBJ1-2, with TRBD1 as a possible D gene (6 bases). The germline V gene has CDR1 MNHEY and CDR2 SVGEGT. V lost 6 bases, J lost 4 bases, and 12 bases lay in between. The CDR3 runs 13 residues. The CDR3 sequence is CASSQQGPYGYTF. CDR3 bases: TGTGCCAGCAGCCAACAGGGACCCTATGGCTACACCTTC.

V is TRBV10-1 and J is TRBJ2-3; TRBD2 is a possible D gene (6 bases). This CDR3 is 17 amino acids long. V gave up 5 bases and J gave up 4 bases, with 22 bases separating them. Germline CDR1 is WNHNN and CDR2 is SYGVQD (reference sequence). The CDR3 DNA reads TGCGCCAGCAGTTTTTGGCAACGGGAGCCCCAACCAGATACGCAGTATTTT. It translates to CASSFWQREPQPDTQYF.

In its sample, this clone was seen once. This chain links TRBV4-3 with TRBJ2-2, with a possible D match to TRBD1 (6 bases). Between the trimmed V and J ends, which lost 4 bases and 0 bases, there was a span of 9 bases. This CDR3 comprises 15 residues. CDR1 is LGHNA and CDR2 is YSLEER in the germline V gene. The CDR3 nucleotides read TGCGCCAGCAGCCCCGGGACACCGAACACCGGGGAGCTGTTTTTT. Translating it yields CASSPGTPNTGELFF.

The rearrangement links TRBV7-3 to TRBJ2-5, with TRBD2 identical over 12 bases. Unmatched junction bases numbered 13, after V lost 1 base and J lost 4 bases. The germline V gene has CDR1 SGHTA and CDR2 FQGTGA. The CDR3 is 19 amino acids. The CDR3 sequence: CASSLNPALAGGSGETQYF. The CDR3 bases are TGTGCCAGCAGCTTAAACCCCGCACTAGCGGGAGGATCGGGAGAGACCCAGTACTTC.

The rearrangement joins TRBV27 to TRBJ2-1; 9 nucleotides agree with TRBD2. With 2 bases clipped from V and 8 bases from J, the junction kept 10 bases outside the gene matches. Per the germline V gene, CDR1 is MNHEY and CDR2 is SMNVEV (reference sequence). The CDR3 covers 16 residues. This CDR3 reads CASSLGRIAGVDEQFF. DNA for the CDR3: TGTGCCAGCAGTTTAGGTAGGATAGCGGGAGTGGATGAGCAGTTCTTC.

The chain uses TRBV5-4 and TRBJ1-2; D call uncertain. The CDR3 totals 14 residues. Germline V gene sequence: CDR1 SGHNT, CDR2 YYREEE (reference sequence). The V end lost 0 bases, the J end lost 2 bases, and 8 bases lay between the germline ends. CDR3 residues: CASSLVESNYGYTF. For the CDR3, the DNA is TGTGCCAGCAGCTTGGTTGAGTCCAACTATGGCTACACCTTC.